This TCR beta chain was retrieved from a study of cytomegalovirus exposure and HLA in healthy donors. This clone was picked up one time. Its specificity is unknown. Vbeta (60) and Jbeta (13) primers were used in the PCR. Sequencing was performed with immunoSEQ multiplex PCR; in TCRdb, only in-frame clones are kept and a portion is missing. This table has around 190,000 clones, 60% to 80% appearing once. V lost 5 bases to trimming and J lost 3 bases; unmatched junction nucleotides: 5. This CDR3 region has 15 residues. Germline values: CDR1 SGHNT, CDR2 YENEEA. Study results and caveats: Further analysis was carried out later, and it showed several of the most significant clusters appearing linked to common viral pathogens.

The sample comprised PBMCs. This sequence originates from a woman aged 25 to 39 in good health and CMV-seronegative. The chain recombines TRBV11-3 with TRBJ2-1, with 9 bases matching TRBD1. In DNA form, the CDR3 reads TGTGCCAGCAGCCCGGGACAGGGACTCTACAATGAGCAGTTCTTC. Its translation is CASSPGQGLYNEQFF.